The 22 T cell receptor beta chains listed next were all sequenced from one sample in a study of T cells in Graves' hyperthyroidism and ophthalmopathy. Template material for amplifying TCR beta CDR3 regions consisted of RNA transcripts. When the TCR CDR3 underwent first-round RT-PCR, the HTBI primer set was used. Each CDR3 protein is one row after TCRdb ran MiXCR on the multiplex PCR reads. The sample has 450,000 to 600,000 distinct CDR3 sequences; about 20% are singletons. Sequencing used blood. Receptor source: a man between 40 and 49 years old with Graves' ophthalmopathy.

The table lists this clonotype with many counts. This chain joins TRBV3-1 and TRBJ1-5, with TRBD1 identical over 7 bases. Germline loops: CDR1 LGHDT, CDR2 YNNKEL (reference sequence). The junction had 5 bases not matched to a gene; V was cut back by 0 bases and J by 0 bases. This CDR3 comprises 17 residues. DNA for the CDR3: TGTGCCAGCAGCCAAGAGGAGGGACAGCCTAGCAATCAGCCCCAGCATTTT. Its translation: CASSQEEGQPSNQPQHF.

This clonotype has at least ten counts. The V gene is TRBV12-3 or TRBV12-4, the J gene TRBJ2-1; tentatively, D is TRBD2 (7 bases). Trimming took 7 bases from V and 5 from J, leaving 24 bases between them. The length of the CDR3 is 17 residues. The CDR3 here is CASTPVGGGPVDNEQFF. The CDR3 DNA is TGTGCCAGCACCCCGGTGGGGGGGGGCCCCGTGGACAATGAGCAGTTCTTC.

The V and J genes are TRBV6-1 and TRBJ1-2; weak D call: TRBD1 (5 bases). V was clipped by 8 bases and J by 4 bases, with 11 bases between them. In germline, CDR1 is MNHNS, CDR2 SASEGT. This CDR3 has 12 residues. The CDR3 loop is CASHLRGYGYTF. The CDR3 DNA follows: TGTGCCAGCCACTTGAGGGGCTATGGCTACACCTTC.

This clonotype has a count of ten or more. The chain employs TRBV11-2 and TRBJ2-5; D gene uncertain. The CDR3 covers 14 residues. Trimming removed 2 bases from V and 5 bases from J, with 12 bases in between. Per the germline V gene, CDR1 is SGHAT and CDR2 is FQNNGV. The CDR3 region is CASSLIGFGETQYF. CDR3 DNA sequence: TGTGCCAGCAGCTTAATAGGGTTTGGGGAGACCCAGTACTTC.

This clonotype has more than one count but fewer than ten. CDR3 coding DNA: TGTGCCAGCAGCCAGGCTCTACTTGACAGGGGGACCGCCTATGGCTACACCTTC. Translated, it gives CASSQALLDRGTAYGYTF. This chain connects TRBV3-1 to TRBJ1-2, with 9 bases lining up with TRBD1. Trimming at V came to 3 bases and at J to 4 bases, leaving 15 bases not matched to a gene. The CDR3 extends over 18 amino acids. CDR1 and CDR2 (germline): LGHDT, YNNKEL (reference sequence).

This clonotype was recorded many times. V gene TRBV30 combines with J gene TRBJ2-1; 7 bases fit TRBD2. The CDR3 consists of 12 residues. Germline CDR1 and CDR2: GTSNPN and SVGIG (reference sequence). The junction had 3 bases not matched to a gene; V was cut back by 0 bases and J by 10 bases. Here the CDR3 reads CAWSVISGEQFF. CDR3 sequence (DNA): TGTGCCTGGAGTGTAATTAGCGGGGAGCAGTTCTTC.

The CDR3 DNA sequence: TGTGCCAGCTCACGCAGTCAGTCCATCTCCTACAATGAGCAGTTCTTC. Encoded protein: CASSRSQSISYNEQFF. The rearrangement uses TRBV18 and TRBJ2-1; D not resolved. From germline, CDR1 is KGHSH and CDR2 LQKENI. The CDR3 has 16 amino acids. V dropped 4 bases and J dropped 0 bases, with 13 bases sitting between them.

The J gene is TRBJ1-1, the V gene TRBV20-1, with 7 bases matching TRBD1. The germline V gene has CDR1 DFQATT and CDR2 SNEGSKA (reference sequence). The V and J ends lost 5 bases and 5 bases, in that order; junction bases with no gene match: 11. The CDR3 consists of 14 residues. CDR3 nucleotides: TGCAGTGCTGGAAGACAGGGACTGGGGACTGAAGCTTTCTTT. Translated, it gives CSAGRQGLGTEAFF.

V and J are TRBV5-1 and TRBJ2-7; TRBD1 might be the D (5 bases). V lost 2 bases, J lost 0 bases, and 12 bases lay in between. The CDR3 spans 15 residues. Germline-derived CDR1 and CDR2 are SGHRS and YFSETQ. The CDR3: CASSFIDRFSYEQYF. The CDR3 DNA is TGCGCCAGCAGCTTCATCGACAGATTCTCCTACGAGCAGTACTTC.

CDR3 bases: TGTGCCACTCTGGCGGGGGAGGTCACAGATACGCAGTATTTT. It is translated as CATLAGEVTDTQYF. V usage is TRBV10-3 and J usage is TRBJ2-3; TRBD2 agrees at 7 bases. The V segment lost 10 bases and the J segment 2 bases; nucleotides outside the gene matches: 9. From germline, CDR1 is ENHRY and CDR2 SYGVKD. The CDR3 loop spans 14 amino acids.

The J gene is TRBJ1-2, the V gene TRBV6-1; possible D gene TRBD1, 6 bases. Germline CDR1 reads MNHNS; CDR2 reads SASEGT. V lost 0 bases to trimming and J lost 6 bases, with 14 bases between them. The CDR3 extends over 15 amino acids. CDR3: CASSEAHRVPDGYTF. As DNA, the CDR3 is TGTGCCAGCAGTGAAGCGCACAGGGTGCCCGATGGCTACACCTTC.

This sequence joins TRBV19 and TRBJ1-2, with D unclear. This CDR3 is built from 13 residues. V was pared by 6 bases and J by 0 bases, with 8 bases between. Per germline, CDR1 LNHDA and CDR2 SQIVND (reference sequence). DNA of the CDR3: TGTGCCAGTAGATTCGGAGCTAACTATGGCTACACCTTC. The encoded protein is CASRFGANYGYTF.

This clonotype was seen more than once but under ten times. The chain carries TRBV20-1 and TRBJ2-2; 14 bases map to TRBD2. This CDR3 is built from 15 residues. The germline V gene encodes CDR1 DFQATT and CDR2 SNEGSKA (reference sequence). Trimming cost V 5 bases and J 7 bases; bases outside gene matches: 6. CDR3 nucleotide sequence: TGCAGTGCTTCTCGACTAGCGGGAGGGGACGGGGAGCTGTTTTTT. Protein sequence: CSASRLAGGDGELFF.

The table lists this clonotype with many counts. J is TRBJ1-1 and V is TRBV12-3 or TRBV12-4; D uncertain. V lost 1 base and J lost 4, with 10 bases in between. The CDR3 is made up of 14 amino acids. CDR3 residues: CASSLGGPGTEAFF. CDR3 in DNA: TGTGCCAGCAGTTTAGGCGGCCCTGGCACTGAAGCTTTCTTT.

The chain links TRBV7-2 to TRBJ2-1; 10 positions match TRBD2. Germline-derived CDR1 and CDR2 are SGHTA and FQGNSA. The CDR3 runs 15 residues. V shed 5 bases and J 9 bases; nucleotides not matched to a gene: 10. The CDR3 region is CASSQELAGAVEQFF. The CDR3 coding sequence is TGTGCCAGCAGCCAAGAGCTAGCGGGAGCGGTTGAGCAGTTCTTC.

The CDR3 DNA reads TGTGCCAGCAGCTGGGACGGCACAGCGAACACCGGGGAGCTGTTTTTT. Translating it yields CASSWDGTANTGELFF. The rearrangement links TRBV7-8 to TRBJ2-2; D may correspond to TRBD1 or TRBD2 (5 bases each). The V end lost 4 bases, the J end lost 0 bases, and 12 bases lay between the germline ends. Germline lookup yields CDR1 SGHVS and CDR2 FQNEAQ. The CDR3 totals 16 residues.

This chain uses TRBV9 with TRBJ2-2; tentatively, D is TRBD2 (5 bases). CDR3 length: 13 amino acids. Germline V gives CDR1 SGDLS, CDR2 YYNGEE. The V gene lost 6 bases and the J gene lost 8 bases, with 14 bases spanning the gap. CDR3: CASTQAERGELFF. CDR3 in DNA: TGTGCCAGCACCCAAGCAGAGCGGGGGGAGCTGTTTTTT.

The chain couples TRBV6-1 to TRBJ2-7; possible D gene TRBD1, 6 bases. Germline values: CDR1 MNHNS, CDR2 SASEGT. The V gene lost 6 bases and the J gene lost 2 bases, with 14 bases spanning the gap. This CDR3 comprises 14 residues. Written as DNA, the CDR3 is TGTGCCAGCAGCTTTGGACAGTACACCTACGAGCAGTACTTC. It codes for CASSFGQYTYEQYF.

This clonotype was seen ten or more times. This sequence joins TRBV28 and TRBJ2-1, with D maybe TRBD1 (6 bases). CDR1 is MDHEN, CDR2 SYDVKM, per germline. CDR3 length: 15 amino acids. Trimming took off 7 bases at V and 4 bases at J, with 17 bases between the two ends. The CDR3 region is CASTLPQGKYNEQFF. The CDR3 nucleotides read TGTGCCAGCACCCTTCCCCAGGGGAAGTACAATGAGCAGTTCTTC.

This chain joins TRBV6-1 and TRBJ2-3; tentatively, D is TRBD2 (6 bases). The CDR3 loop spans 12 amino acids. Between the trimmed V and J ends, which lost 0 bases and 8 bases, there was a span of 6 bases. Germline CDR1 reads MNHNS; CDR2 reads SASEGT. The CDR3 DNA is TGTGCCAGCAGTGAAGCGGGGGGTACGCAGTATTTT. This encodes CASSEAGGTQYF.

This clonotype has more than one count but fewer than ten. DNA of the CDR3: TGTGCCACCAGCAGAGATAAAGCGGGGGACTACGAGCAGTACTTC. This encodes CATSRDKAGDYEQYF. This sequence joins TRBV15 and TRBJ2-7; 8 bases agree with TRBD2. CDR1 is LNHNV and CDR2 is YYDKDF in the germline V gene (reference sequence). Unmatched junction bases numbered 4, after V lost 0 bases and J lost 3 bases. CDR3 size: 15 residues. Complete variable domain (other parts from reference TRBV15 and TRBJ2-7): DAMVIQNPRYQVTQFGKPVTLSCSQTLNHNVMYWYQQKSSQAPKLLFHYYDKDFNNEADTPDNFQSRRPNTSFCFLDIRSPGLGDTAMYLCATSRDKAGDYEQYFGPGTRLTVT.

This clonotype was observed a few times. This chain uses TRBV6-2 or TRBV6-3 with TRBJ2-1; D might be TRBD2 (5 bases). V was cut by 7 bases and J by 8 bases, with 18 bases left in between. The CDR3 runs 14 residues. The germline CDR1 and CDR2 sequences are MNHEY and SVGEGT. CDR3 coding DNA: TGTGCCAGCACGTCCCCTCGGGGTACGGATGAGCAGTTCTTC. Translated, it gives CASTSPRGTDEQFF.